This TCR beta chain was captured by sequencing in a study of early T cells in non-severe SARS-CoV-2 infection. Whole-study context: The sequenced material was bulk RNA from unsorted whole blood, and its chains were unpaired. Study-level results: Matching results from VDJdb favored anti-spike CD8 responses, leaving private and CD4 specificities undetected.

Turning to this clonotype: The antigen remains undetermined.

CDR3 length: 13 amino acids. The V end lost 2 bases, the J end lost 7 bases, and 8 bases lay between the germline ends. Germline loops: CDR1 MNHEY, CDR2 SVGAGI. Individual cDNA molecules were tagged with unique molecular identifiers, the study reported. Via MiXCR, TCRdb re-called the 5' RACE reads, giving one row per CDR3 protein. The sample carries more than 90,000 distinct CDR3 sequences, about 10% recorded once. The rearrangement uses TRBV6-5 and TRBJ1-4; a possible D gene is TRBD1 (5 bases). This clonotype was obtained from an adult who was a healthcare worker with PCR-confirmed SARS-CoV-2 infection or an uninfected control (not recorded which). Sequencing input: whole blood. The DNA for the CDR3 is TGTGCCAGCAGTTACAGGGGCGCTGAAAAACTGTTTTTT. Protein product: CASSYRGAEKLFF.